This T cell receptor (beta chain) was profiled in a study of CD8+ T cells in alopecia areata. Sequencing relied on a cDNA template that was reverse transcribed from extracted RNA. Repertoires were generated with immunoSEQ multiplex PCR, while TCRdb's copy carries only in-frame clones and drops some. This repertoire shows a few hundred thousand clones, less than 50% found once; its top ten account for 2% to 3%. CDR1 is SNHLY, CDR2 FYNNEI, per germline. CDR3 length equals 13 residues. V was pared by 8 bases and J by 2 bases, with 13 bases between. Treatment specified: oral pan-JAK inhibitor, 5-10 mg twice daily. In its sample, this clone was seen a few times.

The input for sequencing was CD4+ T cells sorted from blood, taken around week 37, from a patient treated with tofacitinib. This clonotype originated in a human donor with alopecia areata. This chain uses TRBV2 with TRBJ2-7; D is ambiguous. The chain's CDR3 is CASSLEGPYEQYF. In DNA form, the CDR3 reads TGTGCCAGCTCTTTGGAAGGCCCCTACGAGCAGTACTTC.